Each of the 21 T cell receptor beta chains below was sequenced from the same sample in a study of CD8 T cells in Susac syndrome (dated by TCRdb to the late 2010s). The receptor library was made with the immunoSEQ multiplex PCR assay. RNA was extracted using the RNeasy kit, and roughly 0.45 to 1 microgram was reverse transcribed with random hexamers. TCRdb redid the processing of the public reads, applying fastp at Q25 and MiXCR, and retained in-frame beta chains. Records with the same CDR3 protein are collapsed into one entry carrying the most frequent genes and DNA. For this sample the table gives 100,000 to 150,000 distinct CDR3 sequences, of which approximately 93% were detected only once. The leading ten clones occupy 0.093% of the sample. Material for sequencing was CD4+ T cells from PBMCs. All receptors come from a human donor with multiple sclerosis.

This clonotype has just one count. The chain recombines TRBV7-3 with TRBJ2-2; TRBD1 agrees at 7 bases. Per germline, CDR1 SGHTA and CDR2 FQGTGA. Trimming cost V 5 bases and J 0 bases; bases outside gene matches: 6. This CDR3 has 16 amino acids. As DNA, the CDR3 is TGTGCCAGCAGCATCACAGGGGCTCCGAACACCGGGGAGCTGTTTTTT. Protein: CASSITGAPNTGELFF.

This chain connects TRBV27 to TRBJ2-3; D uncertain. The germline gives CDR1 MNHEY, CDR2 SMNVEV (reference sequence). The CDR3 has 14 residues. Trimming cost V 3 bases and J 0 bases, with 7 bases left between them. The CDR3 DNA reads TGTGCCAGCAGTTTCGAGGTCAGCACAGATACGCAGTATTTT. This codes for CASSFEVSTDTQYF.

The J gene is TRBJ1-2, the V gene TRBV6-1, with TRBD1 as a possible D gene (6 bases). CDR3 length: 14 amino acids. Germline values: CDR1 MNHNS, CDR2 SASEGT. V lost 5 bases and J lost 6, with 16 bases in between. CDR3 residues: CASSTGQYSHGYTF. The CDR3 coding sequence is TGTGCCAGCAGTACTGGACAGTATAGCCATGGCTACACCTTC.

This sequence joins TRBV5-1 and TRBJ2-7; no clear D gene. The CDR3 extends over 14 amino acids. The V and J ends lost 0 bases and 7 bases respectively, with 14 bases between them. Germline values: CDR1 SGHRS, CDR2 YFSETQ. This CDR3 reads CASSLEQPVGEQYF. CDR3 DNA: TGCGCCAGCAGCTTGGAACAGCCTGTCGGGGAGCAGTACTTC. Full variable domain (rest looked up from reference TRBV5-1 and TRBJ2-7): KAGVTQTPRYLIKTRGQQVTLSCSPISGHRSVSWYQQTPGQGLQFLFEYFSETQRNKGNFPGRFSGRQFSNSRSEMNVSTLELGDSALYLCASSLEQPVGEQYFGPGTRLTVT.

The chain employs TRBV19 and TRBJ2-4; TRBD1 agrees at 7 bases. CDR3 length: 13 amino acids. With V trimmed by 4 bases and J by 14 bases, 11 bases remained unmatched. In germline, CDR1 is LNHDA, CDR2 SQIVND (reference sequence). CDR3 coding DNA: TGTGCCAGTAGTACCCAGGAAGGGGGCTTCAAGTACTTC. Its protein product is CASSTQEGGFKYF. The full variable domain, in which reference TRBV19 and TRBJ2-4 provide the parts outside the CDR3, is DGGITQSPKYLFRKEGQNVTLSCEQNLNHDAMYWYRQDPGQGLRLIYYSQIVNDFQKGDIAEGYSVSREKKESFPLTVTSAQKNPTAFYLCASSTQEGGFKYFGAGTRLSVL.

The chain is built from TRBV4-2 and TRBJ1-4; 7 nucleotides match TRBD1. CDR1 LGHNA and CDR2 YNFKEQ come from the germline V gene. This CDR3 region has 15 residues. V lost 1 base and J lost 10; bases outside the gene matches: 9. The CDR3 spells CASSQADREEGKLFF. The CDR3 DNA follows: TGTGCCAGCAGCCAAGCAGACAGGGAGGAGGGAAAACTGTTTTTT.

This clonotype has only a few counts. V gene TRBV5-4 combines with J gene TRBJ1-1, with D tentatively TRBD1 (5 bases). CDR1 SGHNT and CDR2 YYREEE come from the germline V gene (reference sequence). Trimming took off 0 bases at V and 3 bases at J, with 12 bases between the two ends. This CDR3 comprises 15 residues. The CDR3 DNA sequence: TGTGCCAGCAGCTTGGTGGGAGGGGCCGACACTGAAGCTTTCTTT. The encoded protein is CASSLVGGADTEAFF.

The sample holds a few counts of this clonotype. This chain connects TRBV29-1 to TRBJ1-1, with no clear D. Germline V gives CDR1 SQVTM, CDR2 ANQGSEA. Trimming took 2 bases from V and 3 from J, leaving 10 bases between them. The CDR3 spans 13 residues. CDR3 in amino acids: CSVEISPDTEAFF. CDR3 bases: TGCAGCGTTGAAATTTCACCGGACACTGAAGCTTTCTTT. Looking up the rest from reference TRBV29-1 and TRBJ1-1 gives the full variable domain: SAVISQKPSRDICQRGTSLTIQCQVDSQVTMMFWYRQQPGQSLTLIATANQGSEATYESGFVIDKFPISRPNLTFSTLTVSNMSPEDSSIYLCSVEISPDTEAFFGQGTRLTVV.

This clonotype was found a few times. The chain combines TRBV11-2 with TRBJ2-3; D not certain. V lost 5 bases and J lost 2, with 17 bases in between. Germline V gene sequence: CDR1 SGHAT, CDR2 FQNNGV. The CDR3 is 16 amino acids. CDR3 in amino acids: CASSEMGATSTDTQYF. The CDR3 bases are TGTGCCAGCAGCGAGATGGGCGCAACCTCCACAGATACGCAGTATTTT. The full variable domain, rest sourced from reference TRBV11-2 and TRBJ2-3, is EAGVAQSPRYKIIEKRQSVAFWCNPISGHATLYWYQQILGQGPKLLIQFQNNGVVDDSQLPKDRFSAERLKGVDSTLKIQPAKLEDSAVYLCASSEMGATSTDTQYFGPGTRLTVL.

This chain connects TRBV5-4 to TRBJ2-1; 10 bases map to TRBD2. V was pared by 0 bases and J by 4 bases, with 4 bases of the junction left unmatched. CDR1 is SGHNT and CDR2 is YYREEE in the germline V gene (reference sequence). This CDR3 comprises 16 residues. The CDR3 loop is CASSLASGGGYNEQFF. DNA of the CDR3: TGTGCCAGCAGCTTGGCCAGCGGGGGGGGGTACAATGAGCAGTTCTTC.

The rearrangement links TRBV3-1 to TRBJ1-4; weak D call: TRBD1 (5 bases). V was clipped by 4 bases and J by 11 bases, with 23 bases between them. The length of the CDR3 is 16 residues. CDR1 is LGHDT, CDR2 YNNKEL, per germline (reference sequence). The CDR3 sequence is CASSPYYTGPMMKLFF. As DNA, the CDR3 is TGTGCCAGCAGCCCGTACTATACGGGACCAATGATGAAACTGTTTTTT. The full variable domain, rest sourced from reference TRBV3-1 and TRBJ1-4, is DTAVSQTPKYLVTQMGNDKSIKCEQNLGHDTMYWYKQDSKKFLKIMFSYNNKELIINETVPNRFSPKSPDKAHLNLHINSLELGDSAVYFCASSPYYTGPMMKLFFGSGTQLSVL.

Written as DNA, the CDR3 is TGCAGTGCTAGGGTGACAGGGAGGAACACCGGGGAGCTGTTTTTT. Protein: CSARVTGRNTGELFF. V usage is TRBV20-1 and J usage is TRBJ2-2; TRBD1 agrees at 7 bases. From germline, CDR1 is DFQATT and CDR2 SNEGSKA (reference sequence). J gave up 1 base and V 3 bases, and 5 bases lay outside the gene matches. The CDR3 length is 15 residues.

CDR3 in DNA: TGTGCCAGCAGCCAAGTGTTTTGGGACAGGGTCGAAAAAGCTTTCTTT. Protein product: CASSQVFWDRVEKAFF. The J gene is TRBJ1-1, the V gene TRBV3-1, with 9 bases lining up with TRBD1. CDR1 and CDR2 (germline): LGHDT, YNNKEL (reference sequence). J lost 9 bases, V lost 1 base, and 12 bases had no gene match. CDR3 length equals 16 residues.

This chain joins TRBV6-1 and TRBJ1-3; no reliable D call. Trimming took off 7 bases at V and 0 bases at J, with 7 bases between the two ends. The germline gives CDR1 MNHNS, CDR2 SASEGT. The CDR3 sequence is 13 residues long. The CDR3 DNA reads as TGTGCCAGCATTCGGGACTCTGGAAACACCATATATTTT. It yields the protein CASIRDSGNTIYF.

The chain uses TRBV20-1 and TRBJ2-5, with D hard to call. This CDR3 has 12 residues. V lost 6 bases and J 1 base, leaving 9 bases between the germline ends. Germline CDR1 and CDR2: DFQATT and SNEGSKA (reference sequence). This CDR3 is CSAPGPQETQYF. The CDR3 bases are TGCAGTGCCCCGGGTCCCCAAGAGACCCAGTACTTC.

The chain carries TRBV6-5 and TRBJ1-6, with 9 nucleotides matching TRBD1. Germline V gene data show CDR1 as MNHEY and CDR2 as SVGAGI. Trimming cost V 5 bases and J 12 bases; bases outside gene matches: 11. The length of the CDR3 is 15 residues. The CDR3 here is CASSQPGQGIRPLHF. The CDR3, as DNA: TGTGCCAGCAGTCAACCGGGACAGGGTATTCGACCCCTCCACTTT.

A word on this clonotype: The DNA is left out, because the CDR3 cannot be placed on it with certainty; the CDR3 is given as TCRdb lists it. The chain recombines TRBV28 with TRBJ2-5; the table's D call, TRBD1, has no DNA check behind it. The length of the CDR3 is 16 amino acids, counting both ends. CDR1 and CDR2 from the germline V gene are MDHEN and SYDVKM. CDR3 sequence reads: CASSSSGAPYQETQYF.

The genes are TRBV7-9 and TRBJ2-1; 9 nucleotides line up with TRBD1. Germline V lookup: CDR1 SEHNR, CDR2 FQNEAQ (reference sequence). There are 14 residues in the CDR3. V gave up 0 bases and J gave up 7 bases; unmatched junction bases: 1. The CDR3 loop is CASSLAGQGNEQFF. CDR3 coding DNA: TGTGCCAGCAGCTTAGCGGGACAGGGAAATGAGCAGTTCTTC. Full variable domain (outside the CDR3, taken from reference TRBV7-9 and TRBJ2-1): DTGVSQNPRHKITKRGQNVTFRCDPISEHNRLYWYRQTLGQGPEFLTYFQNEAQLEKSRLLSDRFSAERPKGSFSTLEIQRTEQGDSAMYLCASSLAGQGNEQFFGPGTRLTVL.

The genes are TRBV30 and TRBJ1-5; the D gene is possibly TRBD1 (5 bases). The CDR3 has 13 residues. Between the trimmed V and J ends, which lost 1 base and 3 bases, there was a span of 7 bases. Germline CDR1 GTSNPN, CDR2 SVGIG (reference sequence). CDR3 protein: CAWSGQNNQPQHF. The CDR3, as DNA: TGTGCCTGGAGTGGACAGAACAATCAGCCCCAGCATTTT.

The V gene is TRBV19, the J gene TRBJ1-1, with TRBD1 matching over 8 bases. The V and J ends lost 6 bases and 0 bases, in that order; junction bases with no gene match: 3. Germline CDR1 LNHDA, CDR2 SQIVND (reference sequence). This CDR3 is built from 14 residues. The CDR3 protein is CASSKGQVNTEAFF. CDR3 nucleotides: TGTGCCAGTAGCAAGGGACAGGTGAACACTGAAGCTTTCTTT.

This rearrangement joins TRBV27 to TRBJ1-1; D is possibly TRBD1 (6 bases). CDR1 MNHEY and CDR2 SMNVEV come from the germline V gene (reference sequence). Trimming removed 5 bases from V and 3 bases from J, with 16 bases in between. The CDR3 sequence is 15 residues long. The CDR3 DNA reads as TGTGCCAGCAGTCCCAGAGGGGGAAAGGACACTGAAGCTTTCTTT. Translating gives CASSPRGGKDTEAFF.